The text below deals with one T cell receptor beta chain. Its specificity is not known. This specimen belongs to a study of shared clonotypes between healthy human individuals. Study observations and caveats: Sharing across four donors was seen in around 5% of naive CD4 clonotypes. Naive subsets, compared against memory subsets, generally had larger estimated richness values. Donor scarcity curtailed the genetic and exposure-history diversity represented herein.

CD45RO-negative CD8 cells positively selected for CCR7 made up the naive population, which excluded terminally differentiated effector memory CD45RA+ cells. Caucasian adults living in Nashville, Tennessee, provided all samples. The assay was immunoSEQ multiplex PCR, and TCRdb's table has in-frame clones only and misses some. Here the sample spans about 2.1 million clones, around 95% being singletons. This TCR was recovered from a man aged 18 to 30 in good health. Some clones in this sample may be carry-over from other donors' samples. Sequencing input: naive CD8+ T cells from PBMCs.

CDR3 region: CASSQAGEWDGYTF. For the CDR3, the DNA is TGCGCCAGCAGCCAAGCCGGTGAATGGGATGGCTACACCTTC. V usage is TRBV4-1 and J usage is TRBJ1-2; no firm D call. Germline V gene lookup returns CDR1 MGHRA and CDR2 YSYEKL. Between the trimmed V and J ends, which lost 1 base and 6 bases, there was a span of 12 bases. The CDR3 is made up of 14 amino acids.